The 18 T cell receptor beta chains below were found in one sample sequenced in a study of T cell changes during pregnancy in multiple sclerosis (dated by TCRdb to the late 2010s). To prepare the library, the immunoSEQ multiplex PCR assay was applied. TCRdb stores this immuneACCESS table with in-frame sequences only. Part of the clones is absent; in the studies checked, under half of the shortfall reflects unresolved V genes, and no reason is known for the rest. The sample includes some 100,000 clones, with 90% to 95% observed a single time. 0.7% to 0.9% of the sample goes to the ten largest clones. This sample comprised peripheral blood, obtained before pregnancy. These TCRs come from a female donor with multiple sclerosis, enrolled in a pregnancy study.

The J gene is TRBJ2-3, the V gene TRBV18; the D gene is possibly TRBD2 (6 bases). CDR1 and CDR2 (germline): KGHSH, LQKENI. The CDR3 runs to 14 residues. Trimming took off 3 bases at V and 4 bases at J, with 11 bases between the two ends. In DNA form, the CDR3 reads TGTGCCAGCTCACCCGGGGTAGCGGCAGATACGCAGTATTTT. As protein: CASSPGVAADTQYF.

The chain is built from TRBV7-8 and TRBJ1-4; D remains ambiguous. V lost 2 bases and J lost 6, with 10 bases in between. This CDR3 region has 14 residues. CDR1 is SGHVS, CDR2 FQNEAQ, per germline. The CDR3 region is CASSLHPQYEKLFF. The CDR3 DNA is TGTGCCAGCAGCTTACACCCCCAGTATGAAAAACTGTTTTTT.

The chain carries TRBV18 and TRBJ1-5, with D possibly matching TRBD1 (6 bases). The V gene lost 3 bases and the J gene lost 4 bases, with 22 bases spanning the gap. The CDR3 is 18 amino acids. The germline V gene has CDR1 KGHSH and CDR2 LQKENI. DNA of the CDR3: TGTGCCAGCTCACCCGGTGTATCGGGACACCTTTTTAATCAGCCCCAGCATTTT. This translates into CASSPGVSGHLFNQPQHF.

The chain employs TRBV7-9 and TRBJ2-7; 8 nucleotides align to TRBD1. This CDR3 is built from 13 residues. CDR1 is SEHNR and CDR2 is FQNEAQ in the germline V gene (reference sequence). V trimming: 7 bases; J trimming: 1 base; junction bases outside the gene matches: 3. The CDR3 DNA follows: TGTGCCAGCATAGGACAGGGTTCCTACGAGCAGTACTTC. It codes for CASIGQGSYEQYF.

CDR3 protein: CASSQGAFSPNQPQHF. CDR3 nucleotides: TGTGCCAGCAGTCAGGGGGCGTTTTCGCCTAATCAGCCCCAGCATTTT. The chain links TRBV7-6 to TRBJ1-5, with TRBD1 matching over 8 bases. The ends lost 6 bases at V and 4 bases at J; junction bases unmatched: 11. CDR3 length: 16 residues. Looked up from germline, CDR1 is SGHVS and CDR2 is FNYEAQ.

The gene calls are TRBV7-3 and TRBJ1-5; no clear D gene. Trimming left V 1 base short and J 6 bases short, with 7 bases between. CDR3 size: 13 residues. CDR1 SGHTA and CDR2 FQGTGA come from the germline V gene. CDR3 loop: CASSLSSTQPQHF. In DNA form, the CDR3 reads TGTGCCAGCAGCTTAAGCAGTACTCAGCCCCAGCATTTT. The full variable domain, with the rest looked up from reference TRBV7-3 and TRBJ1-5, is GAGVSQTPSNKVTEKGKYVELRCDPISGHTALYWYRQSLGQGPEFLIYFQGTGAADDSGLPNDRFFAVRPEGSVSTLKIQRTERGDSAVYLCASSLSSTQPQHFGDGTRLSIL.

J is TRBJ1-3 and V is TRBV7-8; no clear D gene. The length of the CDR3 is 16 residues. V shed 2 bases and J shed 7 bases, with 18 bases lying between them. Germline assignment: CDR1 SGHVS and CDR2 FQNEAQ. This CDR3 reads CASSLLPSSTRNTIYF. In DNA, the CDR3 is TGTGCCAGCAGCTTACTCCCCTCCTCGACCAGGAACACCATATATTTT.

The rearrangement joins TRBV2 to TRBJ1-2, with D possibly TRBD1 on 6 matching bases. The V end was cut by 2 bases, the J end by 6 bases, with 13 bases between. There are 14 residues in the CDR3. Germline V gene lookup returns CDR1 SNHLY and CDR2 FYNNEI. This chain's CDR3 is CASSEQVGADGYTF. The CDR3 coding sequence is TGTGCCAGCAGTGAACAGGTGGGGGCGGATGGCTACACCTTC.

The chain employs TRBV14 and TRBJ2-3, with TRBD2 matching over 9 bases. CDR3 size: 18 residues. The trim removed 9 bases at V and 1 base at J, leaving 17 bases unmatched. Per germline, CDR1 SGHDN and CDR2 FVKESK. This CDR3 reads CASSSRAGGPLGTDTQYF. CDR3 bases: TGTGCCAGTTCGTCCAGGGCGGGAGGGCCATTAGGCACAGATACGCAGTATTTT.

This clone was found once. The V and J genes are TRBV5-4 and TRBJ2-2, with D possibly being TRBD1 (6 bases). There are 16 residues in the CDR3. V was pared by 0 bases and J by 0 bases, with 9 bases between. Germline CDR1 SGHNT, CDR2 YYREEE (reference sequence). The CDR3: CASSLGGRSNTGELFF. The CDR3 DNA is TGTGCCAGCAGCTTGGGGGGGCGATCGAACACCGGGGAGCTGTTTTTT. Complete variable domain (other parts from reference TRBV5-4 and TRBJ2-2): ETGVTQSPTHLIKTRGQQVTLRCSSQSGHNTVSWYQQALGQGPQFIFQYYREEENGRGNFPPRFSGLQFPNYSSELNVNALELDDSALYLCASSLGGRSNTGELFFGEGSRLTVL.

The chain carries TRBV6-1 and TRBJ2-7; D might be TRBD1 (7 bases). The CDR3 extends over 15 amino acids. Trimming pared 1 base from V and 3 bases from J, leaving 13 bases between. Germline CDR1 reads MNHNS; CDR2 reads SASEGT. The chain's CDR3 is CASSEEEGAHYEQYF. The CDR3 bases are TGTGCCAGCAGTGAAGAGGAGGGGGCCCACTACGAGCAGTACTTC.

V usage is TRBV5-4 and J usage is TRBJ2-4; 7 bases are shared with TRBD1. J was trimmed by 4 bases and V by 5 bases; bases with no gene match: 6. The CDR3 has 14 residues. Germline V gene lookup returns CDR1 SGHNT and CDR2 YYREEE (reference sequence). The CDR3 sequence is CASRQGLAKNIQYF. The CDR3 bases are TGTGCCAGCAGACAGGGGTTAGCGAAAAACATTCAGTACTTC.

This chain links TRBV5-6 with TRBJ2-3; 11 nucleotides align to TRBD1. The CDR3 length is 18 residues. CDR1 SGHDT and CDR2 YYEEEE come from the germline V gene. V gave up 0 bases and J gave up 6 bases; unmatched junction bases: 12. Written as DNA, the CDR3 is TGTGCCAGCAGCTTGGCTATAGGGACAGGGGGGTTGACGGATACGCAGTATTTT. It encodes CASSLAIGTGGLTDTQYF. Looking up the rest from reference TRBV5-6 and TRBJ2-3 gives the full variable domain: DAGVTQSPTHLIKTRGQQVTLRCSPKSGHDTVSWYQQALGQGPQFIFQYYEEEERQRGNFPDRFSGHQFPNYSSELNVNALLLGDSALYLCASSLAIGTGGLTDTQYFGPGTRLTVL.

V gene TRBV5-1 combines with J gene TRBJ2-1; D is possibly TRBD2 (6 bases). V gave up 0 bases and J gave up 0 bases, with 7 bases separating them. The germline CDR1 and CDR2 sequences are SGHRS and YFSETQ. CDR3 length equals 15 residues. The CDR3 DNA reads as TGCGCCAGCAGCTTGGCCGGGAGCTCCTACAATGAGCAGTTCTTC. It yields the protein CASSLAGSSYNEQFF.

The V and J genes are TRBV19 and TRBJ2-1; no firm D call. V lost 5 bases and J 8 bases, leaving 10 bases between the germline ends. The CDR3 is 12 residues long. In germline, CDR1 is LNHDA, CDR2 SQIVND (reference sequence). The CDR3 bases are TGTGCCAGTAGTCCACTGGGCGATGAGCAGTTCTTC. Encoded protein: CASSPLGDEQFF.

The chain carries TRBV7-2 and TRBJ2-4; 8 bases fit TRBD2. The germline gives CDR1 SGHTA, CDR2 FQGNSA. The CDR3 sequence is 20 residues long. J was trimmed by 0 bases and V by 0 bases; bases with no gene match: 13. CDR3 sequence reads: CASSLALPGSGTLAKNIQYF. The CDR3 DNA is TGTGCCAGCAGCTTAGCTCTCCCGGGTAGCGGGACCTTAGCCAAAAACATTCAGTACTTC.

The genes are TRBV6-1 and TRBJ1-2, with D possibly matching TRBD1 (6 bases). The CDR3 runs to 17 residues. V lost 2 bases to trimming and J lost 8 bases, with 24 bases between them. The germline CDR1 and CDR2 sequences are MNHNS and SASEGT. CDR3 coding DNA: TGTGCCAGCAGTGAACCCCGGGACATCGCTGCCCCTAGGGGCTACACCTTC. Its translation: CASSEPRDIAAPRGYTF.

This clone was counted a few times. The same CDR3 can be traced to other DNA sequences in this sample. This sequence joins TRBV6-1 and TRBJ1-1, with TRBD1 matching over 10 bases. The ends lost 1 base at V and 4 bases at J; junction bases unmatched: 0. The germline CDR1 and CDR2 sequences are MNHNS and SASEGT. The CDR3 runs 14 residues. The CDR3 here is CASSEGTGGTEAFF. The CDR3 DNA sequence: TGTGCCAGCAGTGAAGGGACAGGGGGCACTGAAGCTTTCTTT.